This T cell receptor (beta chain) is drawn from a study of PD-L1 blockade in urothelial cancer (dated by TCRdb to the late 2010s). Turning to the overall study: All patients started therapy in the mid-2010s and received atezolizumab 1,200 mg intravenously every 3 weeks. About 90% of the roughly 29 patients were identified as males with urothelial cancer of bladder origin, and a prior smoking history was reported by 18 of 29 patients. Patients had an ECOG performance status of 0 or 1 and had received between 0 and 3 prior chemotherapy regimens. Blood samples were analyzed at 3 weeks after treatment start (second dose) and at 6 weeks after treatment start. Blood samples yielded a median of around 150,000 T cells and tens of thousands of unique TCRs, with median clonality roughly 0.085. The study was an exploratory multi-omic analysis of somatic, immune and clinical correlates of response to PD-L1 blockade with atezolizumab in urothelial cancer. TCR sequencing covered pretreatment tumor samples and matched, serially collected peripheral blood taken before and after atezolizumab treatment. Progression-free survival longer than 6 months counted as durable clinical benefit, and TCR features were additionally tested against both progression-free and overall survival. In the same patients, whole exome sequencing and RNA sequencing of pretreatment tumors were performed in addition to TCR sequencing. Several patients achieved durable clinical benefit and approximately 19 did not. Just over 28 patients had pretreatment blood TCR-seq, roughly 24 had at least one posttreatment blood collection, and roughly 24 had tumor TCR-seq. Study-level results and caveats: Among patients with durable benefit, tumor-associated TCR clones showed greater expansion in peripheral blood 3 weeks after treatment started (n ≈ 22, p = 0.022). Improved progression-free and overall survival was found to be associated with pretreatment peripheral blood TCR clonality below the median. Small sample size (n ≈ 30) and many exploratory analyses mean the results are intended to be hypothesis-generating.

V was cut back by 2 bases and J by 5 bases, leaving a gap of 16 bases between them. The CDR3 runs 15 residues from the cysteine to the phenylalanine. The only DNA kept is the CDR3, 45 bases in frame from the first base. Per the germline V gene, SGHTA is the CDR1 and FQGNSA is the CDR2. To estimate absolute template abundance from read counts, synthetic TCR analog templates were spiked into each PCR. Using the immunoSEQ assay, TCRbeta CDR3 regions were amplified from genomic DNA with bias-controlled V and J gene primers. Sequencing of rearranged TCRbeta segments was performed at approximately 20X coverage. The paper's processing steps were these. Sequencing errors were corrected by clustering and CDR3s were annotated against IMGT to assign V, D and J genes. Downstream analyses used only productive TCRbeta rearrangements, leaving out any out-of-frame or stop-codon sequences. Clonality was computed as one minus Shannon entropy normalized by the log of the number of unique productive sequences. Clones differing between time points or between blood and tumor were identified using Fisher's exact test with Benjamini-Hochberg correction, with an adjusted p below 0.01 applied as the threshold. TCRdb took this table from immuneACCESS and kept in-frame rearrangements with V and J called. Such tables lack part of the clones; where checked against another copy, unresolved V genes explain under half of the gap, and the rest is unexplained. V and J calls and clone size are those listed in that table; D and trimming were worked out from the DNA. The sample table records about 36,000 clones; around 84% of these occur just once. Roughly a tenth of the sample is in the top ten clones.

The time point label of this sample denotes: peripheral blood 6 weeks after treatment start. A cohort of some 29 patients with locally advanced or metastatic urothelial carcinoma, treated at Memorial Sloan Kettering on a trial protocol, was included. Peripheral blood mononuclear cells were collected from each patient pretreatment and during treatment, giving between 1 and 8 total time points per patient. The Qiagen DNeasy Blood extraction kit was used to purify genomic DNA from total PBMCs and tumor samples. PBMCs were collected pretreatment and during treatment and were isolated and stored as previously described. Note on this clone: Its target antigen remains unknown. Base qualities are not recorded, but no much larger clone differs from it by a single base.

The chain is made from TRBV7-2 and TRBJ2-7; the D gene is perhaps TRBD2, on 6 matching bases. This sample comprised PBMCs, obtained around atezolizumab (anti-PD-L1) treatment. This clonotype was sampled from a middle-aged man with urothelial cancer. CDR3 sequence: CASSLLGGGGDEQYF. The DNA reads as follows: TGTGCCAGCAGCTTATTGGGGGGAGGTGGAGACGAGCAGTACTTC.